Below are 3 T cell receptor beta chains sequenced from a single sample in a study of TIL therapy for anti-PD-1-resistant metastatic lung cancer. Time point noted: pre-treatment sample, taken before nivolumab and TIL therapy. Sequencing used immunoSEQ v3. TCRdb's table, derived via immunoSEQ multiplex PCR, lists solely in-frame clones and lacks some. The repertoire holds 36,000 or so clones, with more than 60% as singletons. This sample comprised blood, obtained at baseline. The source is a person aged 25 to 79 with non-small cell lung cancer.

The V and J genes are TRBV6-1 and TRBJ2-6; D is perhaps TRBD2 (5 bases). V lost 10 bases to trimming and J lost 0 bases, with 7 bases between them. The germline CDR1 and CDR2 sequences are MNHNS and SASEGT. The length of the CDR3 is 13 residues. The CDR3 DNA is TGTGCCACCGGGAACTCTGGGGCCAACGTCCTGACTTTC. Translation: CATGNSGANVLTF.

The V call is TRBV28, the J call TRBJ2-7; D is possibly TRBD1 or TRBD2 (6 bases each). There are 15 residues in the CDR3. Trimming removed 4 bases from V and 7 bases from J, with 20 bases in between. Germline lookup yields CDR1 MDHEN and CDR2 SYDVKM. Here the CDR3 DNA reads TGTGCCAGCAGTTCACCGGGGGCGGGTTTCTGGGAGCAGTACTTC. Translation gives CASSSPGAGFWEQYF.

This clone was recorded only once. This chain uses TRBV13 with TRBJ1-1; D uncertain. From germline, CDR1 is PRHDT and CDR2 FYEKMQ (reference sequence). Trimming pared 2 bases from V and 0 bases from J, leaving 13 bases between. The CDR3 loop spans 16 amino acids. The CDR3 DNA sequence: TGTGCCAGCAGCTTAAGGCGAGAGAACCTGAACACTGAAGCTTTCTTT. Translated, it gives CASSLRRENLNTEAFF.